A single sample gave rise to the 2 T cell receptor beta chains below, sequenced in a study of T cells in Graves' hyperthyroidism and ophthalmopathy. TCR beta CDR3 region amplification was performed from RNA transcripts. Primed by the HTBI set, a first-round RT-PCR was run on the TCR CDR3. Via MiXCR, TCRdb re-called the multiplex PCR reads, giving one row per CDR3 protein. The sample has approximately 610,000 distinct CDR3 sequences, 15% to 20% seen once. The source material was blood. Every receptor here comes from a woman aged 18-29 years with Graves' hyperthyroidism.

V gene TRBV7-8 combines with J gene TRBJ2-3, with D perhaps TRBD2 (6 bases). The V end lost 1 base, the J end lost 0 bases, and 11 bases lay between the germline ends. Per germline, CDR1 SGHVS and CDR2 FQNEAQ. The CDR3 spans 16 residues. The CDR3 loop is CASSLGGVISTDTQYF. CDR3 coding DNA: TGTGCCAGCAGCTTAGGCGGGGTCATCAGCACAGATACGCAGTATTTT.

This clonotype has a count of ten or more. The chain carries TRBV28 and TRBJ2-5; the D gene is possibly TRBD2 (5 bases). Trimming removed 5 bases at V and 5 bases at J, with 15 bases between. The CDR3 has 14 amino acids. The germline gives CDR1 MDHEN, CDR2 SYDVKM. The DNA of the CDR3 is TGTGCCAGCAGTACCGACTACACGCGGGAGACCCAGTACTTC. Protein product: CASSTDYTRETQYF.